These 16 T cell receptor beta chains originate from one sample sequenced in a study of T cell repertoires in cytomegalovirus infection. TCRdb re-called the reads through MiXCR, storing one row per CDR3 protein. The sample yields approximately 120,000 distinct CDR3 sequences, more than 30% seen once. What these receptors recognize is not known. The sample was CD8+ T cells from cultured PBMCs, taken from culture after CMV antigen stimulation. These TCRs come from a human donor in good health (CMV status not recorded). Some clones in this sample may be carry-over from other donors' samples.

The sample holds many counts of this clonotype. This rearrangement joins TRBV7-2 to TRBJ1-3, with a weak D call TRBD1 (5 bases). The germline V gene encodes CDR1 SGHTA and CDR2 FQGNSA. This CDR3 has 13 amino acids. Trimming left V 3 bases short and J 5 bases short, with 8 bases between. As DNA, the CDR3 is TGTGCCAGCAGCTTCCAGGGCAGAAACACCATATATTTT. The encoded protein is CASSFQGRNTIYF.

The chain couples TRBV12-3 or TRBV12-4 to TRBJ1-5; 7 nucleotides match TRBD1. V lost 3 bases, J lost 7 bases, and 12 bases stayed unmatched. This CDR3 spans 16 amino acids. In DNA form, the CDR3 reads TGTGCCAGCAGTTTTACTATTCCAGGGGGGGCCCAGCCCCAGCATTTT. Amino acids: CASSFTIPGGAQPQHF.

V gene TRBV6-2 or TRBV6-3 combines with J gene TRBJ2-7; TRBD2 is a possible D gene (6 bases). V dropped 1 base and J dropped 3 bases, with 22 bases sitting between them. Germline assignment: CDR1 MNHEY and CDR2 SVGEGT. There are 18 residues in the CDR3. The CDR3 here is CASSYFSAQAREVYEQYF. In DNA form, the CDR3 reads TGTGCCAGCAGTTACTTCTCGGCCCAGGCGAGGGAGGTCTACGAGCAGTACTTC.

This clonotype was detected ten times or more. V usage is TRBV12-3 or TRBV12-4 and J usage is TRBJ2-5; 10 bases map to TRBD2. CDR3 size: 15 residues. V shed 1 base and J 4 bases; nucleotides not matched to a gene: 3. CDR3 nucleotides: TGTGCCAGCAGTTTAGGAGCGGGGGGGGCAGAGACCCAGTACTTC. Protein: CASSLGAGGAETQYF.

The rearrangement uses TRBV7-9 and TRBJ2-1; D not resolved. The germline V gene encodes CDR1 SEHNR and CDR2 FQNEAQ (reference sequence). Trimming shortened V by 5 bases and J by 9 bases, and 11 bases separated the two germline ends. The CDR3 spans 12 residues. This CDR3 is CASSEGPGEQFF. The CDR3 coding sequence is TGTGCCAGCAGCGAAGGACCAGGTGAGCAGTTCTTC.

This clonotype was observed a few times. This chain connects TRBV7-6 to TRBJ2-2, with D unresolved. This CDR3 is built from 14 residues. Germline CDR1 SGHVS, CDR2 FNYEAQ. Trimming shortened V by 1 base and J by 5 bases, and 8 bases separated the two germline ends. DNA for the CDR3: TGTGCCAGCAGCTTAGACATCCGGACCGGGGAGCTGTTTTTT. It translates to CASSLDIRTGELFF.

This clonotype was recorded at least ten times. The rearrangement joins TRBV7-9 to TRBJ1-1; 7 bases are shared with TRBD1. V was pared by 1 base and J by 8 bases, with 4 bases of the junction left unmatched. CDR1 and CDR2 from the germline V gene are SEHNR and FQNEAQ (reference sequence). This CDR3 has 13 residues. CDR3 protein: CASSLVVTGEAFF. For the CDR3, the DNA is TGTGCCAGCAGCTTAGTCGTGACAGGGGAAGCTTTCTTT. The whole variable domain, remainder taken from reference TRBV7-9 and TRBJ1-1, is DTGVSQNPRHKITKRGQNVTFRCDPISEHNRLYWYRQTLGQGPEFLTYFQNEAQLEKSRLLSDRFSAERPKGSFSTLEIQRTEQGDSAMYLCASSLVVTGEAFFGQGTRLTVV.

This rearrangement joins TRBV19 to TRBJ2-7; 7 bases map to TRBD2. V lost 3 bases, J lost 2 bases, and 7 bases stayed unmatched. Germline values: CDR1 LNHDA, CDR2 SQIVND (reference sequence). The CDR3 has 15 amino acids. CDR3 bases: TGTGCCAGTAGTATGGGGAGCGGGGCGACCTACGAGCAGTACTTC. Protein: CASSMGSGATYEQYF.

The rearrangement links TRBV7-3 to TRBJ2-3; TRBD2 might be the D (6 bases). Trimming shortened V by 3 bases and J by 5 bases, and 21 bases separated the two germline ends. CDR3 size: 17 residues. Germline CDR1 is SGHTA and CDR2 is FQGTGA. In DNA form, the CDR3 reads TGTGCCAGCAGCTTCCGGAGGGTTGATCCCCCCGGAGATACGCAGTATTTT. Translated, it gives CASSFRRVDPPGDTQYF.

This clonotype was recorded a few times. The chain links TRBV7-4 to TRBJ1-1; the D gene is possibly TRBD1 (6 bases). Between the trimmed V and J ends, which lost 5 bases and 4 bases, there was a span of 11 bases. CDR1 is SGHVT, CDR2 SQSDAQ, per germline. This CDR3 comprises 13 residues. As DNA, the CDR3 is TGTGCCAGCAGCATAGGGGGGGCCACTGAAGCTTTCTTT. Amino acid sequence: CASSIGGATEAFF.

This clonotype occurred a few times. The rearrangement uses TRBV7-2 and TRBJ2-3; 11 nucleotides match TRBD2. Germline CDR1 reads SGHTA; CDR2 reads FQGNSA. This CDR3 region has 15 residues. V trimming: 5 bases; J trimming: 3 bases; junction bases outside the gene matches: 4. The CDR3 nucleotides are TGTGCCAGCAGCAAACGGACTAGCGGGACAGATACGCAGTATTTT. Residues: CASSKRTSGTDTQYF.

This clonotype occurred a few times. The chain is built from TRBV28 and TRBJ2-3, with 7 bases identical to TRBD2. V was clipped by 6 bases and J by 4 bases; unmatched bases: 10. This CDR3 contains 15 residues. CDR1 is MDHEN, CDR2 SYDVKM, per germline. The CDR3 coding sequence is TGTGCCAGCAGGGGACTAAGCCCGAAGTCAGATACGCAGTATTTT. This gives the protein CASRGLSPKSDTQYF.

This clonotype was seen only once. The chain is built from TRBV4-2 and TRBJ2-3; no firm D call. V was trimmed by 1 base and J by 3 bases, leaving 5 bases between them. There are 13 residues in the CDR3. Germline V gives CDR1 LGHNA, CDR2 YNFKEQ. CDR3 in amino acids: CASSQVRTDTQYF. DNA of the CDR3: TGTGCCAGCAGCCAAGTGCGGACAGATACGCAGTATTTT.

The chain is built from TRBV4-2 and TRBJ1-5, with D tentatively TRBD1 (6 bases). CDR3 length equals 13 residues. Germline values: CDR1 LGHNA, CDR2 YNFKEQ. The germline V and J ends were trimmed by 0 bases and 7 bases, with 7 bases remaining between them. The CDR3 protein is CASSQERGQPQHF. The DNA for the CDR3 is TGTGCCAGCAGCCAAGAGAGGGGGCAGCCCCAGCATTTT.

The chain combines TRBV24-1 with TRBJ2-1, with TRBD1 identical over 8 bases. This CDR3 is 16 amino acids long. Germline assignment: CDR1 KGHDR and CDR2 SFDVKD. V shed 2 bases, J shed 4 bases, and the junction held 6 bases outside the gene matches. The CDR3 nucleotides are TGTGCCACCAGTGATTCAGGGGGCGACTCTTACAATGAGCAGTTCTTC. As protein: CATSDSGGDSYNEQFF.

V usage is TRBV27 and J usage is TRBJ2-7; D not resolved. The length of the CDR3 is 15 residues. Germline CDR1 and CDR2: MNHEY and SMNVEV (reference sequence). V was cut by 1 base and J by 7 bases, with 17 bases left in between. The CDR3 region has the DNA TGTGCCAGCAGTTTATTTCCCAAAGGTTCGTCGGAGCAGTACTTC. Protein product: CASSLFPKGSSEQYF.